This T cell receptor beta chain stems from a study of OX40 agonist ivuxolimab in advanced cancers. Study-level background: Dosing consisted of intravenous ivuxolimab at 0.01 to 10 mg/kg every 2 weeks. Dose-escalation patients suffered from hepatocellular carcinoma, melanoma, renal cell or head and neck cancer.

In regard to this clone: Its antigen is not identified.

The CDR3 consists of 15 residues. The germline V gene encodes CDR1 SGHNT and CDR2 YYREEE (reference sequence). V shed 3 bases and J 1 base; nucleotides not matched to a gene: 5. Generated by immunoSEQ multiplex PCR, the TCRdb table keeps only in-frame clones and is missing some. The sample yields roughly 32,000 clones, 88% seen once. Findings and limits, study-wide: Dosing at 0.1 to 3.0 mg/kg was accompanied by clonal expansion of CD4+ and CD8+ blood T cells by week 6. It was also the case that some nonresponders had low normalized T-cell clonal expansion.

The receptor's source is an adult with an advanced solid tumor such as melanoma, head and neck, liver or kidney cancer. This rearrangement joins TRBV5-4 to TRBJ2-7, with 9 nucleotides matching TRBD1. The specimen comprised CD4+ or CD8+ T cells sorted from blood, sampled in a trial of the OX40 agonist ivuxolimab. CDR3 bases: TGTGCCAGCAGCTCAACCGGGACAGGGTCCTACGAGCAGTACTTC. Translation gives CASSSTGTGSYEQYF.